Sequencing of this T cell receptor (beta chain) was carried out in a study of OX40 agonist ivuxolimab in advanced cancers. Across the study: Prior therapy, whether anti-PD-1, anti-PD-L1 or anti-CTLA-4, was allowed, and 40% had some. The study's findings and limits: CD8+ T cells showed, on average, more clonal expansion than CD4+ cells.

The trim removed 0 bases at V and 2 bases at J, leaving 10 bases unmatched. The CDR3 contains 17 residues. Germline V CDR1 and CDR2: SGHRS, YFSETQ. Assay used: immunoSEQ multiplex PCR; TCRdb lists only in-frame clones, some missing. This sample yields about 72,000 clones, of which about 85% are seen a single time; about 1.3% belongs to the top ten. Turning to this clone: The antigen is undetermined.

V usage is TRBV5-1 and J usage is TRBJ2-5; 7 bases map to TRBD2. The sequence was collected from an adult with an advanced solid tumor such as melanoma, head and neck, liver or kidney cancer. This specimen was CD4+ or CD8+ T cells sorted from blood, taken in a trial of the OX40 agonist ivuxolimab. The CDR3 protein is CASSLGGGTGRQETQYF. CDR3 nucleotide sequence: TGCGCCAGCAGCTTGGGGGGAGGAACCGGGAGGCAAGAGACCCAGTACTTC.